This note documents a single T cell receptor (beta chain) sequence. Its antigen is undetermined. Method: immunoSEQ multiplex PCR; TCRdb's copy keeps in-frame clones and lacks some. The table records about 150,000 clones, less than 95% of them present only once. The source of the sample is a study of T cell responses to AZD1222 COVID-19 vaccine. Study details: The study pooled second doses at about 4 or about 12 weeks.

Regarding the study as a whole: White British people made up most donors, females outnumbered males, and clonal diversity was possibly underestimated. Baseline serology detected seropositivity in only five or six AZD1222 recipients. Spike-specific TCRs gained breadth and depth after people received two AZD1222 doses.

Trimming left V 3 bases short and J 3 bases short, with 8 bases between. The germline CDR1 and CDR2 sequences are LGHDT and YNNKEL (reference sequence). The CDR3 loop spans 13 amino acids. This material consisted of peripheral blood, taken on day 0 of AZD1222 vaccination. This clonotype was sampled from an adult in good health. V is TRBV3-1 (or the pseudogene TRBV3-2) and J is TRBJ2-5, with a possible D match to TRBD2 (6 bases). The CDR3 DNA sequence: TGTGCCAGCAGCCAGACTAGTGAAGAGACCCAGTACTTC. Translating gives CASSQTSEETQYF.